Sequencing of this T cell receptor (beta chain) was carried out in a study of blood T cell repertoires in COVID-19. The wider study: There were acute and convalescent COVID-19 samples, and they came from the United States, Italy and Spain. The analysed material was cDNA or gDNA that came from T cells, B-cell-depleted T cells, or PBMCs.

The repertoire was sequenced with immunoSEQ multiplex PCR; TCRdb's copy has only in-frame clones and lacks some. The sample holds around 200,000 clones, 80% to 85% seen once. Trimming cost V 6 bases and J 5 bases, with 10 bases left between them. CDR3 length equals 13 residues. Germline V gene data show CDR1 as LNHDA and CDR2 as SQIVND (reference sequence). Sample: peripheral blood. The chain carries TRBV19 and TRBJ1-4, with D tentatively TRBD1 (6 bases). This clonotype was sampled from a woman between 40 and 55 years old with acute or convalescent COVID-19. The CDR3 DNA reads TGTGCCAGTAGCGACAGGCTCAATGAAAAACTGTTTTTT. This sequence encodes CASSDRLNEKLFF.